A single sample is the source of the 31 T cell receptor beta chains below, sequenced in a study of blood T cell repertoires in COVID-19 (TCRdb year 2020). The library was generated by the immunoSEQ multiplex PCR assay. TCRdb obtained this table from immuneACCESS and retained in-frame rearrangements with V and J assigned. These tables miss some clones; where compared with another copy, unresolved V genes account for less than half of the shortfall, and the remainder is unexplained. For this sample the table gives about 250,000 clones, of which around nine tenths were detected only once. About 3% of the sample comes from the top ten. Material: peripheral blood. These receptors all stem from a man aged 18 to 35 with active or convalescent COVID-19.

CDR3 DNA: TGTGCCAGCAGCTTGCGGGGAGCAGATACGCAGTATTTT. Translating gives CASSLRGADTQYF. The chain employs TRBV5-6 and TRBJ2-3, with D possibly TRBD2 on 5 matching bases. This CDR3 has 13 amino acids. CDR1 is SGHDT and CDR2 is YYEEEE in the germline V gene. V lost 1 base, J lost 4 bases, and 7 bases lay in between.

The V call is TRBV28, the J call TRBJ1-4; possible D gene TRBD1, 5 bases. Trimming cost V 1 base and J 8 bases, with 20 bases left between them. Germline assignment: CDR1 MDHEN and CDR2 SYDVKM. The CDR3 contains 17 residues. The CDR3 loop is CASSLFKGRGDGEKLFF. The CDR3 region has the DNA TGTGCCAGCAGTTTATTTAAGGGTCGGGGGGACGGCGAAAAACTGTTTTTT.

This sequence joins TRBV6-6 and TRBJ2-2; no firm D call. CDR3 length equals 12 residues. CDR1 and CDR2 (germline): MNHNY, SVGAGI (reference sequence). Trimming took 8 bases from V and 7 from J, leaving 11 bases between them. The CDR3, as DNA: TGTGCCAGCGCCCTAGATGGCGGGGAGCTGTTTTTT. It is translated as CASALDGGELFF.

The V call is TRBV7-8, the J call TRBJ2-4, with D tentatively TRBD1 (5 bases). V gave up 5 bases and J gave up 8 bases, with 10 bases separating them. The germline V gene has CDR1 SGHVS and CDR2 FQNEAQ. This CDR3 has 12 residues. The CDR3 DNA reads TGTGCCAGCAGCCTTGACAGAGACATTCAGTACTTC. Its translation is CASSLDRDIQYF.

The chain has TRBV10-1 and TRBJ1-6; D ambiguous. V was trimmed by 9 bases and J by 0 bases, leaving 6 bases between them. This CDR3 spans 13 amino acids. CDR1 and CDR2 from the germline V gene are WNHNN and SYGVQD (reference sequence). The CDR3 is CARGSSYNSPLHF. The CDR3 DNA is TGCGCCAGAGGGAGCTCCTATAATTCACCCCTCCACTTT.

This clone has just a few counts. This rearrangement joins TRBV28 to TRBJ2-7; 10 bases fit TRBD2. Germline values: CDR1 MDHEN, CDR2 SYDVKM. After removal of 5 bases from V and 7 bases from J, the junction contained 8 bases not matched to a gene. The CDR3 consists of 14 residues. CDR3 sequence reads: CASSNLAGVREQYF. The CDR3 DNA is TGTGCCAGCAGTAATCTAGCGGGAGTTCGGGAGCAGTACTTC.

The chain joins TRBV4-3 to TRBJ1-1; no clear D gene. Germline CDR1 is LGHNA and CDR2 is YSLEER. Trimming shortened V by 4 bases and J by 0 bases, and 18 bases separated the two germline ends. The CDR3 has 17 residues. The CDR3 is CASSLQWAGGVNTEAFF. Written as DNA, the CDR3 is TGCGCCAGCAGCCTTCAGTGGGCAGGAGGAGTGAACACTGAAGCTTTCTTT.

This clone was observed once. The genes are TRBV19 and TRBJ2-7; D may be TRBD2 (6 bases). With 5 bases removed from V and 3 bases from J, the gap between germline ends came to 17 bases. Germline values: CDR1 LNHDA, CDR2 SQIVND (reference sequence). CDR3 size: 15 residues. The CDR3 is CASSERRPGDYEQYF. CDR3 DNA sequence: TGTGCCAGTAGTGAACGACGTCCGGGGGACTACGAGCAGTACTTC.

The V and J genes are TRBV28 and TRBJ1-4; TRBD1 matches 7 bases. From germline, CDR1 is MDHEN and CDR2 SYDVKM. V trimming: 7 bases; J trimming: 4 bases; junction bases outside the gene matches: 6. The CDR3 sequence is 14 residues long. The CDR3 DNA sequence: TGTGCCAGCAACCTGGGACAGCTTAATGAAAAACTGTTTTTT. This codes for CASNLGQLNEKLFF.

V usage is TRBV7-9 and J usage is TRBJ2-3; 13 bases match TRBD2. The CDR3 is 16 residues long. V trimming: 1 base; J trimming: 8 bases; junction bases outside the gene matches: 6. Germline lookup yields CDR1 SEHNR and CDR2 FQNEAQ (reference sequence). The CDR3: CASSLDQLAGGSTQYF. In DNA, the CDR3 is TGTGCCAGCAGCTTAGATCAACTAGCGGGGGGGAGTACGCAGTATTTT.

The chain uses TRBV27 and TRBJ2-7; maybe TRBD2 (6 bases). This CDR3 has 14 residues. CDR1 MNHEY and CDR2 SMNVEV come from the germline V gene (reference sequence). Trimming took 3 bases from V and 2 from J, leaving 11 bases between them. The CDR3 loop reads CASSLLGGAYEQYF. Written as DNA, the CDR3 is TGTGCCAGCAGTTTGCTGGGGGGAGCCTACGAGCAGTACTTC.

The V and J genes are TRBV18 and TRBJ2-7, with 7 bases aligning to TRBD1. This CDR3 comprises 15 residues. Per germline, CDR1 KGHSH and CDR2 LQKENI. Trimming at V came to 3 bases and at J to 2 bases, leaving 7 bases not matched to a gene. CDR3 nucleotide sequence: TGTGCCAGCTCACCTCGACAGGGTTCTCCCTACGAGCAGTACTTC. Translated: CASSPRQGSPYEQYF.

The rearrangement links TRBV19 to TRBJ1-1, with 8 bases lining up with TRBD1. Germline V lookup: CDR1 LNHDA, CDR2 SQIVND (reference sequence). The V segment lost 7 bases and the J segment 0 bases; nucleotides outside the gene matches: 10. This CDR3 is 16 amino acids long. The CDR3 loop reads CASTTYGQGLNTEAFF. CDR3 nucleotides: TGTGCCAGTACAACATACGGACAGGGCCTGAACACTGAAGCTTTCTTT.

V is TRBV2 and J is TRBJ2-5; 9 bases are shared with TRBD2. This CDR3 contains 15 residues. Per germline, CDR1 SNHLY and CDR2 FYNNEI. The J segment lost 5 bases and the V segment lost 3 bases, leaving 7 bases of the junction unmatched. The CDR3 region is CASSDGGRAGETQYF. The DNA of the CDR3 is TGTGCCAGCAGTGATGGCGGGAGGGCCGGGGAGACCCAGTACTTC.

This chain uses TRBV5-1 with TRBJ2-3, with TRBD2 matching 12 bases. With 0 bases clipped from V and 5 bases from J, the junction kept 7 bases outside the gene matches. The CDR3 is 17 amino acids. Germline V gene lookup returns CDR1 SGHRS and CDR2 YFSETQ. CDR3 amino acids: CASSLGALAGGQDTQYF. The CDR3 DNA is TGCGCCAGCAGCTTGGGGGCTCTAGCGGGAGGGCAAGATACGCAGTATTTT.

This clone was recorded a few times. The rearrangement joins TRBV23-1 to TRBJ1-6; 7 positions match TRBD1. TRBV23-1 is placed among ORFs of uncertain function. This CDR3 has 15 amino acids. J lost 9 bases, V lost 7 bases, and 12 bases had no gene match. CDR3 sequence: CASNPDREQSSPLHF. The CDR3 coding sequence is TGCGCCAGCAACCCCGACAGGGAGCAAAGTTCACCCCTCCACTTT.

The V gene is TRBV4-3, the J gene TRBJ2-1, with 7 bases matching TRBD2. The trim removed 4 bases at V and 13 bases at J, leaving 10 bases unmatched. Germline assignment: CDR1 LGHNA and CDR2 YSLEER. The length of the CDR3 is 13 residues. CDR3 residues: CASSRGFSGPQFF. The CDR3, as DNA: TGCGCCAGCAGCCGTGGATTTAGCGGGCCCCAGTTCTTC.

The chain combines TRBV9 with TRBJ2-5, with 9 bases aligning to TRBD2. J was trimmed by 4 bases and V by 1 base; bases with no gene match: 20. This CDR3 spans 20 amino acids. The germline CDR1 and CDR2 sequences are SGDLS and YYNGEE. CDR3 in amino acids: CASSVLGLAIPGLAPETQYF. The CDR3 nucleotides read TGTGCCAGCAGCGTACTCGGTTTGGCGATACCGGGACTAGCCCCAGAGACCCAGTACTTC. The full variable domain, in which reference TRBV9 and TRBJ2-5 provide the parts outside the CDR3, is DSGVTQTPKHLITATGQRVTLRCSPRSGDLSVYWYQQSLDQGLQFLIQYYNGEERAKGNILERFSAQQFPDLHSELNLSSLELGDSALYFCASSVLGLAIPGLAPETQYFGPGTRLLVL.

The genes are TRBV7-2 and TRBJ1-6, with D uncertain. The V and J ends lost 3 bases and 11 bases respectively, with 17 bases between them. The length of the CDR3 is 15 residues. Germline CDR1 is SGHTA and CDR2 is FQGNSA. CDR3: CASSFSSTGNTPLHF. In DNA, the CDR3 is TGTGCCAGCAGCTTTTCTTCAACGGGAAACACACCCCTCCACTTT.

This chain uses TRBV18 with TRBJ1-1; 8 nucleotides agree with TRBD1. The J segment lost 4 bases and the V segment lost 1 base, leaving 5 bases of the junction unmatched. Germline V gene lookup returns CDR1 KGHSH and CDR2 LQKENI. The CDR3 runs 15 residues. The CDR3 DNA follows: TGTGCCAGCTCACCACTACATACAGGGGGCACTGAAGCTTTCTTT. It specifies CASSPLHTGGTEAFF.

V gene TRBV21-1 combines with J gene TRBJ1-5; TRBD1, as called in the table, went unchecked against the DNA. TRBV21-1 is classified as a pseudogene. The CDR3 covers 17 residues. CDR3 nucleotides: TGTGCCAGCAGCAAAGCGCACAGCCTCATTCTGGATCAGCCCCAGCATTTT. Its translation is CASSKAHSLILDQPQHF.

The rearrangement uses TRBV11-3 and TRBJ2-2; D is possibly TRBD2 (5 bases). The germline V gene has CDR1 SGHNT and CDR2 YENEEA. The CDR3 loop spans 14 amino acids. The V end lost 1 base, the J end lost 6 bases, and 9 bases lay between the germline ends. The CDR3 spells CASSLAGSPGELFF. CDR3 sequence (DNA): TGTGCCAGCAGCTTAGCGGGGTCCCCCGGGGAGCTGTTTTTT.

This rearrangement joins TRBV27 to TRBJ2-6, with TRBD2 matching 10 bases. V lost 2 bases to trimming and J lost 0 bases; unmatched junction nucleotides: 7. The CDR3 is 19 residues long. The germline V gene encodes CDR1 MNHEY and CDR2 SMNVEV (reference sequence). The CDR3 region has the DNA TGTGCCAGCAGTTTACGCCTAGCGGGAGAGCTCTCTGGGGCCAACGTCCTGACTTTC. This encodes CASSLRLAGELSGANVLTF.

CDR3 bases: TGTGCCAGCAGTCCGAAAAAGACAGCAACTAATGAAAAACTGTTTTTT. This codes for CASSPKKTATNEKLFF. The chain carries TRBV27 and TRBJ1-4; the D gene is possibly TRBD1 (5 bases). V lost 5 bases, J lost 0 bases, and 13 bases lay in between. The CDR3 length is 16 residues. Germline CDR1 reads MNHEY; CDR2 reads SMNVEV (reference sequence).

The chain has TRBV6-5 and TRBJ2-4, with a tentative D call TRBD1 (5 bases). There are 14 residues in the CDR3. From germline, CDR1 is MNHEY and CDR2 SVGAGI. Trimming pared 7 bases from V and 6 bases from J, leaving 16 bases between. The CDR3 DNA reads TGTGCCAGCACTATAAGACGACAGACAAACATTCAGTACTTC. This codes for CASTIRRQTNIQYF.

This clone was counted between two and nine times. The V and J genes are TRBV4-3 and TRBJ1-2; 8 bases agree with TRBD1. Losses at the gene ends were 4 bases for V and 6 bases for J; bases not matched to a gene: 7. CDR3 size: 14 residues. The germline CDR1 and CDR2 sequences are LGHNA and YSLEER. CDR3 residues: CASSRRQGQDGYTF. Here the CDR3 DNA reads TGCGCCAGCAGCCGCAGACAGGGGCAAGATGGCTACACCTTC.

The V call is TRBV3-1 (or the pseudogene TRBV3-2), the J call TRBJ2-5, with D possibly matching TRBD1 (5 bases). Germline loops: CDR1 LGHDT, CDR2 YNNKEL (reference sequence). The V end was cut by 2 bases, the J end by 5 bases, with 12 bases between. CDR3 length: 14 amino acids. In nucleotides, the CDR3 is TGTGCCAGCAGCCAACTGCAGGGCTGGGAGACCCAGTACTTC. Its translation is CASSQLQGWETQYF.

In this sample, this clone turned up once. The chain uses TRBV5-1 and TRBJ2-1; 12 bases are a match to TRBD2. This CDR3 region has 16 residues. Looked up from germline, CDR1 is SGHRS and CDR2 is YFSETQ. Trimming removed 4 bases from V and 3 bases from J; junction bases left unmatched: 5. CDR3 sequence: CASSPRTSGIYNEQFF. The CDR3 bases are TGCGCCAGCAGCCCTCGGACTAGCGGGATCTACAATGAGCAGTTCTTC.

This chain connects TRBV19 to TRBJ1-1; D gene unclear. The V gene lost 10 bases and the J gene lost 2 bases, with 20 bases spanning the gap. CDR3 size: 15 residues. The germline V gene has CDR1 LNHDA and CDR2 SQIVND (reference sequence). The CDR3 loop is CATLWSIRLNTEAFF. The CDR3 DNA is TGTGCCACCCTATGGTCCATTCGACTTAACACTGAAGCTTTCTTT. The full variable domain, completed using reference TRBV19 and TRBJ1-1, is DGGITQSPKYLFRKEGQNVTLSCEQNLNHDAMYWYRQDPGQGLRLIYYSQIVNDFQKGDIAEGYSVSREKKESFPLTVTSAQKNPTAFYLCATLWSIRLNTEAFFGQGTRLTVV.

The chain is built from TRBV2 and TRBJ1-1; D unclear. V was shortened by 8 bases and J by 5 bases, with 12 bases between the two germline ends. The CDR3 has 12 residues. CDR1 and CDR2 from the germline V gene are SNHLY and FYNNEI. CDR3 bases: TGTGCCAGCTTGCGAGGAGCGACTGAAGCTTTCTTT. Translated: CASLRGATEAFF. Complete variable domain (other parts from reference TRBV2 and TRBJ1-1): EPEVTQTPSHQVTQMGQEVILRCVPISNHLYFYWYRQILGQKVEFLVSFYNNEISEKSEIFDDQFSVERPDGSNFTLKIRSTKLEDSAMYFCASLRGATEAFFGQGTRLTVV.

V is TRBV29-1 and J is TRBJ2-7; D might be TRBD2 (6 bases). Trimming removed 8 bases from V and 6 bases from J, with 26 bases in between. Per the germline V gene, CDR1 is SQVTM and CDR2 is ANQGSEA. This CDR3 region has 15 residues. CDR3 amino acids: CSTLGGRAGPSEQYF. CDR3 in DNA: TGCAGCACCTTGGGGGGTCGGGCGGGACCATCCGAGCAGTACTTC.